This TCR beta chain was sequenced during a study of cytomegalovirus exposure and HLA in healthy donors. Note on this clone: The antigen is unknown.

CDR3 length: 15 residues. Germline V CDR1 and CDR2: WNHNN, SYGVQD (reference sequence). Trimming took 3 bases from V and 3 from J, leaving 12 bases between them. This PCR relied on a set of 60 Vbeta primers and 13 Jbeta primers. Sequencing was performed with immunoSEQ multiplex PCR; in TCRdb, only in-frame clones are kept and a portion is missing. The table shows more than 95,000 clones, with 75% to 90% occurring only once. Study-wide results and limits: After further analysis at a later stage, roughly 16,000 TCR beta sequences were associated with HLA alleles at 0.05 false discovery rate. Of the V segments, some could not be distinguished, including TRBV6-2 and TRBV6-3, and were excluded.

V gene TRBV10-1 combines with J gene TRBJ2-1; D might be TRBD1 (6 bases). The receptor comes from a man aged 25 to 40 in good health and CMV-seropositive. Sequenced sample: PBMCs. The CDR3 loop is CASSDPGQNYNEQFF. The CDR3 DNA sequence: TGCGCCAGCAGTGACCCGGGACAAAACTACAATGAGCAGTTCTTC.